This TCR beta chain originates from a study of T cell clones after liver transplantation. At the level of the study: TCRbeta sequencing after a pre-transplant mixed lymphocyte reaction identified graft-donor-reactive clones, later tracked in post-transplant blood. Study-wide points: A significant post-transplant drop in circulating graft-donor-reactive CD4 TCRbeta sequences occurred in most of the 8 subjects.

V lost 6 bases to trimming and J lost 5 bases, with 16 bases between them. Germline V gene lookup returns CDR1 SNHLY and CDR2 FYNNEI. CDR3 length: 14 residues. A remark on this clone: The antigen is undetermined.

Sequencing was performed with immunoSEQ multiplex PCR; in TCRdb, only in-frame clones are kept and a portion is missing. The sample has over 45,000 clones, over 55% seen once. The receptor's source is a human patient who received a liver transplant. A subset of T cells may come from the graft donor. This specimen was CD4+ T cells from blood, taken about 56 months after liver transplant. The V gene is TRBV2, the J gene TRBJ1-1; D possibly corresponds to TRBD1 (5 bases). The CDR3 loop is CASRPTGGRTEAFF. As DNA, the CDR3 is TGTGCCAGCAGGCCGACGGGGGGGAGGACTGAAGCTTTCTTT. Together with reference TRBV2 and TRBJ1-1, the CDR3 gives the full variable domain: EPEVTQTPSHQVTQMGQEVILRCVPISNHLYFYWYRQILGQKVEFLVSFYNNEISEKSEIFDDQFSVERPDGSNFTLKIRSTKLEDSAMYFCASRPTGGRTEAFFGQGTRLTVV.